This record covers a single T cell receptor beta chain. Its antigen is not yet known. Per-base quality was not reported, and no clone a single base away is much larger than it. Reading the germline V gene (reference sequence) gives CDR1 SGHNT and CDR2 YYREEE. The CDR3 contains 16 residues, cysteine and phenylalanine counted. This entry keeps only the CDR3 DNA: 48 bases, framed from base 1. V has 4 bases trimmed and J has 2 bases trimmed; junction bases matching no gene number 3. The data were taken from a study of patients and donors after allogeneic stem cell transplantation (dated by TCRdb to 2020 to 2021). Libraries were constructed by RT-PCR. TCRdb names NextSeq 550 as the instrument used. The public reads were reanalyzed by TCRdb: fastp trimming at Q25, MiXCR alignment, in-frame beta chains only. Identical CDR3 proteins give one entry, which carries the most common genes and DNA. In this sample the table shows about 40,000 distinct CDR3 sequences, roughly 30% of which occur a single time. Of the sample, about three quarters falls within the top ten clones.

This TCR was recovered from a human donor who was either an allogeneic HSCT recipient or a stem cell or donor lymphocyte infusion donor (not recorded which). It is not recorded whose cells these are; they may come from a transplant donor. The chain was built from TRBV5-4 and TRBJ2-1, with 13 bases aligning to TRBD2. The specimen sequenced was blood, either unsorted or a sorted T cell fraction (not recorded which). Here the CDR3 is given as CASSRTSGRPYNEQFF. The nucleotide sequence is given as TGTGCCAGCAGCCGGACTAGCGGGAGACCCTACAATGAGCAGTTCTTC.